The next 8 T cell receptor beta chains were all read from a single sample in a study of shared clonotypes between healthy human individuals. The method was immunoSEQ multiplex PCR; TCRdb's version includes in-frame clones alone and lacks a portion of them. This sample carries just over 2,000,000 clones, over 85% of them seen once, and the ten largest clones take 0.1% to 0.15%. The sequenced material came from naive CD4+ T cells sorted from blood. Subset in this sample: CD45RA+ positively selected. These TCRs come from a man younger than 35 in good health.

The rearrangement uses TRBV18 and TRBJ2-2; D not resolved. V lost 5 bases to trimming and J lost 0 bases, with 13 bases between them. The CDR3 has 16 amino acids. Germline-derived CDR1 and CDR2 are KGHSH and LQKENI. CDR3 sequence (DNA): TGTGCCAGCTCAAGTCAGCTAGGAGCGAACACCGGGGAGCTGTTTTTT. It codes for CASSSQLGANTGELFF. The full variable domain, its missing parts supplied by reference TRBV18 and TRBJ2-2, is NAGVMQNPRHLVRRRGQEARLRCSPMKGHSHVYWYRQLPEEGLKFMVYLQKENIIDESGMPKERFSAEFPKEGPSILRIQQVVRGDSAAYFCASSSQLGANTGELFFGEGSRLTVL.

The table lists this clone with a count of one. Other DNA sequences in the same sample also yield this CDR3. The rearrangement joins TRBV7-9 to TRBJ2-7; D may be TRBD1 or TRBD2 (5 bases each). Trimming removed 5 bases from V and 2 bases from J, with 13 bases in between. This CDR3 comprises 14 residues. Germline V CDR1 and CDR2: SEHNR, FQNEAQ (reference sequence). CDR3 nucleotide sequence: TGTGCCAGCAGCCCAGGGACCGCTGCCTACGAGCAGTACTTC. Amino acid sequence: CASSPGTAAYEQYF.

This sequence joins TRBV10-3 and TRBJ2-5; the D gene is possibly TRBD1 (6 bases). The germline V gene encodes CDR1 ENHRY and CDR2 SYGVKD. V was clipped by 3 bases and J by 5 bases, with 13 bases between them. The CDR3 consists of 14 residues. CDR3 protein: CAISDGPGDETQYF. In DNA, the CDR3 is TGTGCCATCAGTGACGGGCCAGGGGATGAGACCCAGTACTTC.

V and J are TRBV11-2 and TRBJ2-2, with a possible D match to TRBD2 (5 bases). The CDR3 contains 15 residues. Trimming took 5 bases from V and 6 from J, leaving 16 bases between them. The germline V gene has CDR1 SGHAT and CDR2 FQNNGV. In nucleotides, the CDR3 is TGTGCCAGCAGCCAGAGGGTTCTGGGCTCCGGGGAGCTGTTTTTT. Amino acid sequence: CASSQRVLGSGELFF.

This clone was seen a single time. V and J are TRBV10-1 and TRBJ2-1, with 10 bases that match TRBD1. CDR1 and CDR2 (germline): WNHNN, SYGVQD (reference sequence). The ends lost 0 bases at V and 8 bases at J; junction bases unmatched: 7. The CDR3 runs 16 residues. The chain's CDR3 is CASSESFGTGDDEQFF. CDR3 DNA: TGCGCCAGCAGTGAGTCGTTCGGGACAGGGGACGATGAGCAGTTCTTC.

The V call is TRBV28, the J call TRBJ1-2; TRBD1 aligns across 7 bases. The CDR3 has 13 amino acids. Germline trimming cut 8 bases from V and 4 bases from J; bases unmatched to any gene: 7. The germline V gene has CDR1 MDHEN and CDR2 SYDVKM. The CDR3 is CASASGTAYGYTF. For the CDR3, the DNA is TGTGCCAGCGCCTCCGGGACAGCCTATGGCTACACCTTC.

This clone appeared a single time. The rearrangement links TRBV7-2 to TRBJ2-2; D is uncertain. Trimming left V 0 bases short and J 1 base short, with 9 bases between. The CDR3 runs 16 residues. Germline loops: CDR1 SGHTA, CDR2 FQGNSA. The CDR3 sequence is CASSLAVQLNTGELFF. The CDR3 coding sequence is TGTGCCAGCAGCTTAGCAGTCCAGTTGAACACCGGGGAGCTGTTTTTT.

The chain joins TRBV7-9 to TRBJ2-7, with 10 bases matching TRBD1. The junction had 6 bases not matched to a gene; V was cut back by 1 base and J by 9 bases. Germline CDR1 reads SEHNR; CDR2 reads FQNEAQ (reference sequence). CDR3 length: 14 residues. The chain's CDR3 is CASSLGQGASRQYF. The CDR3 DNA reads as TGTGCCAGCAGCTTAGGACAGGGGGCGTCAAGGCAGTACTTC.